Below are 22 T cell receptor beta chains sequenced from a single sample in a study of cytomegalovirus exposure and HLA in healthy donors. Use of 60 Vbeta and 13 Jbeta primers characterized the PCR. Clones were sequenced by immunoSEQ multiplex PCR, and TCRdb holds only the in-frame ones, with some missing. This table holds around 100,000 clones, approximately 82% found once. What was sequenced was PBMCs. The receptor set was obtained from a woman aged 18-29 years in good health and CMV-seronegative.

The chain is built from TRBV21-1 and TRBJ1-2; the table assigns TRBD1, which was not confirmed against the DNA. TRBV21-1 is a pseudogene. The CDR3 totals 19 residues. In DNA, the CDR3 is TGTGCCAGCAGCAAAGGACCGGGACAGATCCACCGGCAAGTTTATGGCTACACCTTC. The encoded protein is CASSKGPGQIHRQVYGYTF.

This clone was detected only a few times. CDR3 sequence (DNA): TGTGCCAGCAGCTTAGGCTCAACCACAGATACGCAGTATTTT. It specifies CASSLGSTTDTQYF. The J gene is TRBJ2-3, the V gene TRBV7-3, with D unclear. The CDR3 runs to 14 residues. Germline values: CDR1 SGHTA, CDR2 FQGTGA. Deletions cut 2 bases from V and 2 bases from J, with 8 bases between.

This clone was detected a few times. The chain's CDR3 is CASTTTGPGEQYF. The CDR3 region has the DNA TGCGCCAGTACCACAACGGGTCCGGGCGAGCAGTACTTC. The V and J genes are TRBV5-1 and TRBJ2-7, with no clear D. Trimming left V 8 bases short and J 6 bases short, with 18 bases between. The CDR3 is 13 residues long. The germline gives CDR1 SGHRS, CDR2 YFSETQ.

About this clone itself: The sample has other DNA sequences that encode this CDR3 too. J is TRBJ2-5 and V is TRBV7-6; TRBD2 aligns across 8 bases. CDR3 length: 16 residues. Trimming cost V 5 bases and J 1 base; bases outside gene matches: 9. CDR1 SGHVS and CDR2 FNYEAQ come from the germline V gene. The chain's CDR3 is CASSLRPGGLQETQYF. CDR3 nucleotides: TGTGCCAGCAGCCTCAGACCGGGGGGGCTCCAAGAGACCCAGTACTTC.

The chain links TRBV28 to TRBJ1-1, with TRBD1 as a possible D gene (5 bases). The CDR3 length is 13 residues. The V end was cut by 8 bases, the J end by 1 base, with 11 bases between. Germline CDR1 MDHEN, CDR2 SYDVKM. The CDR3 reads CASHIGQNTEAFF. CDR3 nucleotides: TGTGCCAGCCATATAGGACAGAACACTGAAGCTTTCTTT. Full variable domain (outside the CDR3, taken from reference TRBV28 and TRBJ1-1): DVKVTQSSRYLVKRTGEKVFLECVQDMDHENMFWYRQDPGLGLRLIYFSYDVKMKEKGDIPEGYSVSREKKERFSLILESASTNQTSMYLCASHIGQNTEAFFGQGTRLTVV.

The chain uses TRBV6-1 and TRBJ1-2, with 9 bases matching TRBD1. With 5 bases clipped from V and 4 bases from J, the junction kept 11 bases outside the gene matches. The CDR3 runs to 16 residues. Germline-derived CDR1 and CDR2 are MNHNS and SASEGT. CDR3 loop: CASSQDPGQGFYGYTF. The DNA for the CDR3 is TGTGCCAGCAGTCAAGACCCGGGACAGGGCTTCTATGGCTACACCTTC.

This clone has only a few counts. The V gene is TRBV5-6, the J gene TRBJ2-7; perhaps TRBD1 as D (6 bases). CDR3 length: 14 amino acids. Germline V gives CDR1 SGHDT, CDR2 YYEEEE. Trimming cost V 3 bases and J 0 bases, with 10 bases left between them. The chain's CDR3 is CASSSPGHSYEQYF. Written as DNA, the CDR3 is TGTGCCAGCAGCTCTCCGGGACACTCCTACGAGCAGTACTTC.

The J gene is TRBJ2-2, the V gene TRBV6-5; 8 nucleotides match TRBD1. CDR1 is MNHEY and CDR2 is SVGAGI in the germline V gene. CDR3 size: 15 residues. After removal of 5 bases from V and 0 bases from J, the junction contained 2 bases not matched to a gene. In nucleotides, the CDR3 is TGTGCCAGCAGTACGGACAGGGCGAACACCGGGGAGCTGTTTTTT. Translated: CASSTDRANTGELFF.

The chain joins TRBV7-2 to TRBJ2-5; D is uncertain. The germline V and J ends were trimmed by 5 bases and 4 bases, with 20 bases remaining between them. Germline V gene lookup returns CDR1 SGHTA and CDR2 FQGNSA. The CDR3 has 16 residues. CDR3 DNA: TGTGCCAGCAGCCAAACCGCCATGGCCTCCCGAGAGACCCAGTACTTC. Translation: CASSQTAMASRETQYF.

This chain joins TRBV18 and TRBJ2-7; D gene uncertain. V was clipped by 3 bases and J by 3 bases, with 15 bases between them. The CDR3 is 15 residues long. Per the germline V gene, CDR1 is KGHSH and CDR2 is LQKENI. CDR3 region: CASSPTLGRLYEQYF. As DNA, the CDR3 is TGTGCCAGCTCACCTACACTTGGCAGGCTCTACGAGCAGTACTTC.

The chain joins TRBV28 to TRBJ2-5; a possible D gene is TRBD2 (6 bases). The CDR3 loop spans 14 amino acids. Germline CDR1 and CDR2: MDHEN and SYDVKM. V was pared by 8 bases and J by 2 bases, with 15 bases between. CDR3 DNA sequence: TGTGCCAGCTCCGAACTGGGGGGACAAGAGACCCAGTACTTC. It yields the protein CASSELGGQETQYF.

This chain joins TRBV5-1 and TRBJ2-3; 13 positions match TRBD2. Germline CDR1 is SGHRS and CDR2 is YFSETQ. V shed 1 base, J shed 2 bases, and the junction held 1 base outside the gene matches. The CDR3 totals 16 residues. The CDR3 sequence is CASSLTSGRATDTQYF. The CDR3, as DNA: TGCGCCAGCAGCTTGACTAGCGGGAGGGCCACAGATACGCAGTATTTT.

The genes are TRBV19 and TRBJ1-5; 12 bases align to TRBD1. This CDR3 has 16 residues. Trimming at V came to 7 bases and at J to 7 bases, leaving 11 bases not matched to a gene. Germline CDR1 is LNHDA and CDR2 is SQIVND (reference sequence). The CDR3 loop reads CASNPPGTGGAQPQHF. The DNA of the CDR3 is TGTGCCAGTAACCCCCCCGGGACAGGGGGCGCGCAGCCCCAGCATTTT. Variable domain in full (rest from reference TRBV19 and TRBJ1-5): DGGITQSPKYLFRKEGQNVTLSCEQNLNHDAMYWYRQDPGQGLRLIYYSQIVNDFQKGDIAEGYSVSREKKESFPLTVTSAQKNPTAFYLCASNPPGTGGAQPQHFGDGTRLSIL.

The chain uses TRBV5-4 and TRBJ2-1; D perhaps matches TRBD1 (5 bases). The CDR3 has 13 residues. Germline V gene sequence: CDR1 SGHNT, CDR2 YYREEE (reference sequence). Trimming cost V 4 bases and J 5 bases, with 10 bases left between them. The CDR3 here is CASSLGHNNEQFF. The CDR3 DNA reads TGTGCCAGCAGCCTAGGACACAACAATGAGCAGTTCTTC.

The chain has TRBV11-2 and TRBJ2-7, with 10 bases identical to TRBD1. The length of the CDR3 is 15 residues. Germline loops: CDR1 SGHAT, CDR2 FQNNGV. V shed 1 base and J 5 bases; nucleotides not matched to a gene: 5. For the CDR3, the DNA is TGTGCCAGCAGCTTAGGGTCGACAGGGGGCGACGAGCAGTACTTC. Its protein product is CASSLGSTGGDEQYF.

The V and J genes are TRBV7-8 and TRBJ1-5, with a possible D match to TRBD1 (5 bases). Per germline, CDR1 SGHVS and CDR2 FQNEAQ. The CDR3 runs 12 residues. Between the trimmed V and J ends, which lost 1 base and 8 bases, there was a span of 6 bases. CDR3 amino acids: CASSLGGEPQHF. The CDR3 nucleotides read TGTGCCAGCAGCTTAGGGGGGGAGCCCCAGCATTTT.

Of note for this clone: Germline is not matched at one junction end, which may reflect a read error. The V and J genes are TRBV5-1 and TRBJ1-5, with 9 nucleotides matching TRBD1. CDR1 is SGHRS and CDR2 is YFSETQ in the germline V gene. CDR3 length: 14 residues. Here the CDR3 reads CANSLTGGDQPQHF. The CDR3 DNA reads TGCGCCAACAGCTTGACAGGGGGGGATCAGCCCCAGCATTTT.

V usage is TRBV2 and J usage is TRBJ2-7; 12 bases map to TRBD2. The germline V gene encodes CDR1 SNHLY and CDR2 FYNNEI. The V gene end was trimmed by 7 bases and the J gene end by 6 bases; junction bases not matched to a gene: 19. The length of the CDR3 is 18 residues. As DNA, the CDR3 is TGTGCCAGCAAGCCTGGCCTAGCGGGAGGGCCGGGATTCGGCGAGCAGTACTTC. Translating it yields CASKPGLAGGPGFGEQYF.

CDR3 in amino acids: CASSQRCRGLFQPQHF. The CDR3 coding sequence is TGCGCCAGCAGTCAAAGATGCAGGGGCTTGTTTCAGCCCCAGCATTTT. The chain uses TRBV10-1 and TRBJ1-5; D is perhaps TRBD1 (6 bases). Germline V gene data show CDR1 as WNHNN and CDR2 as SYGVQD (reference sequence). Trimming removed 5 bases from V and 6 bases from J, with 20 bases in between. The CDR3 has 16 amino acids.

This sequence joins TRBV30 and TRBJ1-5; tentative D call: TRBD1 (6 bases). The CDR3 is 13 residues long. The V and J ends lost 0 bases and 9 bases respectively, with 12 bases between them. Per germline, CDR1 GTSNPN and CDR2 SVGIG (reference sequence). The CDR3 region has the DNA TGTGCCTGGAGTGTAGGGGGTTCTGGGCCCCAGCATTTT. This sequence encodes CAWSVGGSGPQHF. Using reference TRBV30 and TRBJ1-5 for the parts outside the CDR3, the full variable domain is SQTIHQWPATLVQPVGSPLSLECTVEGTSNPNLYWYRQAAGRGLQLLFYSVGIGQISSEVPQNLSASRPQDRQFILSSKKLLLSDSGFYLCAWSVGGSGPQHFGDGTRLSIL.

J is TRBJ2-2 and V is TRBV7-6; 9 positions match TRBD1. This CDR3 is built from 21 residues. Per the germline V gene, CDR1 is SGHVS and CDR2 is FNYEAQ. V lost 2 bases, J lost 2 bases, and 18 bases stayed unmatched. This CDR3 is CASSLRRSPAGTGSNTGELFF. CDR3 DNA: TGTGCCAGCAGCTTACGGAGGTCACCTGCCGGGACAGGGAGTAACACCGGGGAGCTGTTTTTT.

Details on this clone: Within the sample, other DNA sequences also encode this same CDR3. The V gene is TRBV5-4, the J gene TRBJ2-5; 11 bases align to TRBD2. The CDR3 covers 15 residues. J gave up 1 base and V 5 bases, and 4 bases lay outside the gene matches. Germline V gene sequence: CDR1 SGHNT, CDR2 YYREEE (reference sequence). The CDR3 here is CASSLAGGTQETQYF. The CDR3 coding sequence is TGTGCCAGCAGTCTAGCGGGGGGAACCCAAGAGACCCAGTACTTC.